The source of this T cell receptor beta chain is a study of lymphopenia after photon versus proton radiotherapy. A single count supports this clone. The antigen is unknown. The repertoire was sequenced with immunoSEQ multiplex PCR; TCRdb's copy has only in-frame clones and lacks some. The sample lists about 18,000 clones, 70% to 85% occurring once. Study-level results: In patients who died, overall survival fell as post-nadir TCR diversity dropped more. After lymphocyte nadir, photon-treated repertoires showed oligoclonal expansion, especially CD8+ Temra. Only patients who died were analyzed for survival; proton advantage is unproven. Proton therapy kept repertoires fairly stable, unlike photons, which gained effector/memory cells.

The clonotype was recovered from a man between 65 and 80 years old with pancreatic cancer. Sequences were derived from peripheral blood, sampled from a patient treated with proton-based radiotherapy.

CDR3 region: CASSLGSGTGLNEQYF. The CDR3 DNA sequence: TGTGCCAGCAGCTTGGGCTCCGGGACAGGGTTGAACGAGCAGTACTTC. This chain connects TRBV11-2 to TRBJ2-7; 9 bases are shared with TRBD1. Trimming cost V 3 bases and J 5 bases; bases outside gene matches: 11. CDR3 length equals 16 residues. Per germline, CDR1 SGHAT and CDR2 FQNNGV.